The 8 T cell receptor beta chains given below trace back to one sample, sequenced in a study of patients and donors after allogeneic stem cell transplantation. One entry per CDR3 protein, called by TCRdb with MiXCR from the RT-PCR reads. The data hold approximately 170,000 distinct CDR3 sequences, with approximately 28% observed a single time. The sequencing sample was made of blood, either unsorted or a sorted T cell fraction (not recorded which). The receptor source for this set is a human donor who was either an allogeneic HSCT recipient or a stem cell or donor lymphocyte infusion donor (not recorded which). It is not recorded whose cells these are; they may come from a transplant donor.

This chain links TRBV7-9 with TRBJ2-5, with D possibly being TRBD1 (5 bases). The germline CDR1 and CDR2 sequences are SEHNR and FQNEAQ (reference sequence). The CDR3 extends over 14 amino acids. V gave up 3 bases and J gave up 4 bases, with 12 bases separating them. CDR3 nucleotides: TGTGCCAGCAGCTTGACGCTTAGGGGAGAGACCCAGTACTTC. Translating it yields CASSLTLRGETQYF.

In its sample, this clonotype was seen a few times. The chain is built from TRBV7-6 and TRBJ1-6; 8 bases map to TRBD1. The CDR3 is made up of 15 amino acids. Unmatched junction bases numbered 5, after V lost 4 bases and J lost 6 bases. Germline V gene lookup returns CDR1 SGHVS and CDR2 FNYEAQ. CDR3 coding DNA: TGTGCCAGCAGCTCAGGACAGGGAGTTAATTCACCCCTCCACTTT. Its translation: CASSSGQGVNSPLHF.

The chain employs TRBV2 and TRBJ2-3; 13 nucleotides line up with TRBD2. The V and J ends lost 1 base and 1 base, in that order; junction bases with no gene match: 8. This CDR3 region has 19 residues. Germline CDR1 reads SNHLY; CDR2 reads FYNNEI. The DNA for the CDR3 is TGTGCCAGCAGTGAAGTCTGGACTAGCGGGAGATTGGGCACAGATACGCAGTATTTT. It translates to CASSEVWTSGRLGTDTQYF.

This clonotype was found a few times. V usage is TRBV3-1 and J usage is TRBJ2-5; D unresolved. The CDR3 loop spans 15 amino acids. Germline CDR1 reads LGHDT; CDR2 reads YNNKEL (reference sequence). V was clipped by 6 bases and J by 5 bases, with 19 bases between them. CDR3 sequence reads: CASSPRWGTAETQYF. In DNA form, the CDR3 reads TGTGCCAGCAGTCCTAGGTGGGGAACGGCGGAGACCCAGTACTTC.

V usage is TRBV4-1 and J usage is TRBJ2-7; D is unresolved. CDR3 size: 12 residues. Trimming left V 8 bases short and J 1 base short, with 9 bases between. Germline V gene sequence: CDR1 MGHRA, CDR2 YSYEKL. The CDR3 region has the DNA TGCGCCAGCTCGGACGGATCCTACGAGCAGTACTTC. Protein: CASSDGSYEQYF.

This clonotype showed up just a few times. The V and J genes are TRBV4-3 and TRBJ2-5, with 8 positions matching TRBD2. The CDR3 spans 17 residues. The ends lost 0 bases at V and 5 bases at J; junction bases unmatched: 11. Germline V gene lookup returns CDR1 LGHNA and CDR2 YSLEER. The CDR3 is CASSQEGGAGAWETQYF. In DNA form, the CDR3 reads TGCGCCAGCAGCCAAGAAGGGGGAGCGGGAGCCTGGGAGACCCAGTACTTC.

This clonotype was picked up a small number of times. The V and J genes are TRBV28 and TRBJ1-1; D not resolved. Germline CDR1 and CDR2: MDHEN and SYDVKM. V was shortened by 6 bases and J by 5 bases, with 16 bases between the two germline ends. This CDR3 is built from 14 residues. CDR3 residues: CASSPLGIGTEAFF. CDR3 DNA sequence: TGTGCCAGCAGCCCCTTGGGGATCGGAACTGAAGCTTTCTTT. Supplemented by reference TRBV28 and TRBJ1-1, the full variable domain reads DVKVTQSSRYLVKRTGEKVFLECVQDMDHENMFWYRQDPGLGLRLIYFSYDVKMKEKGDIPEGYSVSREKKERFSLILESASTNQTSMYLCASSPLGIGTEAFFGQGTRLTVV.

The chain joins TRBV10-3 to TRBJ1-4; D might be TRBD1 (6 bases). The CDR3 is 13 amino acids. V dropped 6 bases and J dropped 4 bases, with 9 bases sitting between them. Germline CDR1 reads ENHRY; CDR2 reads SYGVKD. The CDR3 DNA sequence: TGTGCCATCAGGAGGGGGGATAATGAAAAACTGTTTTTT. This encodes CAIRRGDNEKLFF.